Each of the 15 T cell receptor beta chains below was sequenced from the same sample in a study of cytomegalovirus exposure and HLA in healthy donors. This PCR relied on a set of 60 Vbeta primers and 13 Jbeta primers. Only in-frame clones appear in the TCRdb table, and some are missing; sequencing was by immunoSEQ multiplex PCR. In the table there are 45,000 to 55,000 clones, roughly 80% of which are singletons. Sequenced: PBMCs. All receptors derive from a man aged 30-40 years in good health and CMV-seropositive.

The chain employs TRBV19 and TRBJ1-2, with TRBD1 identical over 8 bases. CDR1 is LNHDA and CDR2 is SQIVND in the germline V gene (reference sequence). This CDR3 is built from 14 residues. J was trimmed by 0 bases and V by 11 bases; bases with no gene match: 8. This chain's CDR3 is CAGGQGDTNYGYTF. In DNA, the CDR3 is TGTGCCGGAGGACAGGGCGACACTAACTATGGCTACACCTTC.

The chain carries TRBV27 and TRBJ2-7; D might be TRBD1 (6 bases). V dropped 5 bases and J dropped 0 bases, with 14 bases sitting between them. There are 15 residues in the CDR3. CDR1 and CDR2 from the germline V gene are MNHEY and SMNVEV (reference sequence). CDR3 protein: CASSLLRGPSYEQYF. The CDR3 DNA reads TGTGCCAGCAGTCTACTCAGGGGCCCCTCCTACGAGCAGTACTTC.

This chain connects TRBV9 to TRBJ2-2, with D tentatively TRBD1 (6 bases). V lost 0 bases and J lost 5, with 11 bases in between. The germline V gene encodes CDR1 SGDLS and CDR2 YYNGEE. The CDR3 consists of 15 residues. The CDR3 loop reads CASSVAPTGTGELFF. In nucleotides, the CDR3 is TGTGCCAGCAGCGTAGCGCCCACAGGGACCGGGGAGCTGTTTTTT. Using reference TRBV9 and TRBJ2-2 for the parts outside the CDR3, the full variable domain is DSGVTQTPKHLITATGQRVTLRCSPRSGDLSVYWYQQSLDQGLQFLIQYYNGEERAKGNILERFSAQQFPDLHSELNLSSLELGDSALYFCASSVAPTGTGELFFGEGSRLTVL.

This chain uses TRBV15 with TRBJ2-4; 9 positions match TRBD1. The CDR3 extends over 14 amino acids. In germline, CDR1 is LNHNV, CDR2 YYDKDF (reference sequence). V lost 0 bases, J lost 9 bases, and 3 bases stayed unmatched. The CDR3 nucleotides read TGTGCCACCAGCAGAGATGGACAGGGGATCATTCAGTACTTC. Protein product: CATSRDGQGIIQYF. The whole variable domain, remainder taken from reference TRBV15 and TRBJ2-4, is DAMVIQNPRYQVTQFGKPVTLSCSQTLNHNVMYWYQQKSSQAPKLLFHYYDKDFNNEADTPDNFQSRRPNTSFCFLDIRSPGLGDTAMYLCATSRDGQGIIQYFGAGTRLSVL.

The CDR3 DNA follows: TGTGCCAGCAGCTTAGGGGACAGGGGCAGCTCCTACGAGCAGTACTTC. Its translation: CASSLGDRGSSYEQYF. V and J are TRBV7-9 and TRBJ2-7, with TRBD1 identical over 10 bases. V trimming: 1 base; J trimming: 0 bases; junction bases outside the gene matches: 3. Germline V gene sequence: CDR1 SEHNR, CDR2 FQNEAQ (reference sequence). This CDR3 is 16 amino acids long.

The chain links TRBV5-1 to TRBJ1-3; D might be TRBD1 (6 bases). V lost 4 bases and J lost 3, with 20 bases in between. This CDR3 spans 17 amino acids. In germline, CDR1 is SGHRS, CDR2 YFSETQ. Written as DNA, the CDR3 is TGCGCCAGCAGCCTCGCAGGGGCCGGGAGGGGTGGAAACACCATATATTTT. It specifies CASSLAGAGRGGNTIYF.

This clone was recorded only once. This chain connects TRBV6-5 to TRBJ2-1, with TRBD1 matching 9 bases. The germline gives CDR1 MNHEY, CDR2 SVGAGI. After removal of 4 bases from V and 4 bases from J, the junction contained 8 bases not matched to a gene. The CDR3 totals 16 residues. The CDR3 nucleotides read TGTGCCAGCAGTTCCCTCACAGGGGGCGGGTACAATGAGCAGTTCTTC. Translating gives CASSSLTGGGYNEQFF.

The chain's CDR3 is CAGKGGGEYTEAFF. The CDR3 DNA reads TGTGCCGGAAAAGGGGGAGGGGAGTACACTGAAGCTTTCTTT. The chain couples TRBV28 to TRBJ1-1; D might be TRBD1 (6 bases). The CDR3 covers 14 residues. Germline CDR1 MDHEN, CDR2 SYDVKM. V was clipped by 11 bases and J by 3 bases, with 19 bases between them.

Written as DNA, the CDR3 is TGTGCCATCAGTAGGGTTTCGGGGAATTCCGGGGAGCTGTTTTTT. This gives the protein CAISRVSGNSGELFF. The J gene is TRBJ2-2, the V gene TRBV10-3, with a weak D call TRBD2 (5 bases). Trimming pared 5 bases from V and 6 bases from J, leaving 16 bases between. CDR3 length equals 15 residues. Per the germline V gene, CDR1 is ENHRY and CDR2 is SYGVKD.

The table lists this clone with a count of one. The V call is TRBV12-1, the J call TRBJ2-3; the D call in the table, TRBD1, was not verified against the DNA. TRBV12-1 is a listed pseudogene. This CDR3 region has 17 residues. The CDR3 spells CASSWDRGTHFTDTQYF. DNA for the CDR3: TGTGCCAGCAGCTGGGACAGGGGGACACACTTCACAGATACGCAGTATTTT.

This chain uses TRBV7-2 with TRBJ2-2; 9 bases fit TRBD2. Germline trimming cut 2 bases from V and 2 bases from J; bases unmatched to any gene: 9. This CDR3 has 18 residues. Germline CDR1 and CDR2: SGHTA and FQGNSA. The CDR3 reads CASSLWLAGAVNTGELFF. In DNA, the CDR3 is TGTGCCAGCAGCTTATGGTTAGCGGGGGCCGTTAACACCGGGGAGCTGTTTTTT.

This clone was counted only a few times. The V gene is TRBV19, the J gene TRBJ1-3; no clear D. The CDR3 consists of 15 residues. Trimming took 3 bases from V and 1 from J, leaving 10 bases between them. Germline CDR1 reads LNHDA; CDR2 reads SQIVND (reference sequence). CDR3 DNA: TGTGCCAGTAGTATGGTCCACACGTCTGGAAACACCATATATTTT. Translated, it gives CASSMVHTSGNTIYF.

V gene TRBV9 combines with J gene TRBJ2-2; maybe TRBD2 (7 bases). Germline CDR1 and CDR2: SGDLS and YYNGEE. V gave up 1 base and J gave up 5 bases, with 21 bases separating them. This CDR3 spans 18 amino acids. In nucleotides, the CDR3 is TGTGCCAGCAGCGTAACTGGCGGGGGCCGCAAGAATACCGGGGAGCTGTTTTTT. It specifies CASSVTGGGRKNTGELFF.

The rearrangement links TRBV7-3 to TRBJ2-7; 8 bases fit TRBD2. The CDR3 loop spans 19 amino acids. The germline V gene has CDR1 SGHTA and CDR2 FQGTGA. V shed 5 bases and J 0 bases; nucleotides not matched to a gene: 18. The CDR3 sequence: CASSLGGETPLFNSYEQYF. CDR3 nucleotide sequence: TGTGCCAGCAGCCTCGGGGGGGAAACACCTTTATTTAACTCCTACGAGCAGTACTTC. The full variable domain, in which reference TRBV7-3 and TRBJ2-7 provide the parts outside the CDR3, is GAGVSQTPSNKVTEKGKYVELRCDPISGHTALYWYRQSLGQGPEFLIYFQGTGAADDSGLPNDRFFAVRPEGSVSTLKIQRTERGDSAVYLCASSLGGETPLFNSYEQYFGPGTRLTVT.

The V call is TRBV7-8, the J call TRBJ1-5; 8 bases fit TRBD1. V shed 5 bases and J 1 base; nucleotides not matched to a gene: 1. This CDR3 contains 14 residues. CDR1 is SGHVS and CDR2 is FQNEAQ in the germline V gene. This chain's CDR3 is CASSRTGSNQPQHF. In nucleotides, the CDR3 is TGTGCCAGCAGCCGGACAGGGAGCAATCAGCCCCAGCATTTT.